These 3 T cell receptor beta chains were sequenced from one sample in a study of tumor-infiltrating lymphocytes in glioblastoma multiforme. Multiple V-beta primers and a C-beta primer amplified TCRB from RNA. MiXCR was run by TCRdb on the multiplex PCR reads, yielding one entry per CDR3 protein. The profile shows 13,000 to 15,000 distinct CDR3 sequences, 65% to 80% of them singletons. Sequencing was done on a sample of brain tumor tissue. The source is a male donor with glioblastoma.

The CDR3 DNA is TGTGCCGGCACCTTAACTCGGGGGGAGCTGTTTTTT. It is translated as CAGTLTRGELFF. This sequence joins TRBV12-3 or TRBV12-4 and TRBJ2-2; no definite D call. This CDR3 has 12 residues. V lost 11 bases and J 8 bases, leaving 15 bases between the germline ends.

The V and J genes are TRBV4-2 and TRBJ2-1, with TRBD2 identical over 9 bases. The CDR3 totals 16 residues. Germline CDR1 LGHNA, CDR2 YNFKEQ. V was clipped by 1 base and J by 1 base; unmatched bases: 2. CDR3 bases: TGTGCCAGCAGCCAAGGAGCGGGGGGTTCCTACAATGAGCAGTTCTTC. Translated: CASSQGAGGSYNEQFF.

A remark on this clonotype: Since the CDR3 does not end with the conserved phenylalanine or tryptophan, this likely comes from a read error. The V and J genes are TRBV20-1 and TRBJ2-1, with D perhaps matching TRBD2 (6 bases). Germline CDR1 DFQATT, CDR2 SNEGSKA (reference sequence). This CDR3 is built from 14 residues. The CDR3 nucleotides are TGCAGTACTAGATCGGGAGTAGGGGTCAATGAGCAGTTCTTA. Protein product: CSTRSGVGVNEQFL.